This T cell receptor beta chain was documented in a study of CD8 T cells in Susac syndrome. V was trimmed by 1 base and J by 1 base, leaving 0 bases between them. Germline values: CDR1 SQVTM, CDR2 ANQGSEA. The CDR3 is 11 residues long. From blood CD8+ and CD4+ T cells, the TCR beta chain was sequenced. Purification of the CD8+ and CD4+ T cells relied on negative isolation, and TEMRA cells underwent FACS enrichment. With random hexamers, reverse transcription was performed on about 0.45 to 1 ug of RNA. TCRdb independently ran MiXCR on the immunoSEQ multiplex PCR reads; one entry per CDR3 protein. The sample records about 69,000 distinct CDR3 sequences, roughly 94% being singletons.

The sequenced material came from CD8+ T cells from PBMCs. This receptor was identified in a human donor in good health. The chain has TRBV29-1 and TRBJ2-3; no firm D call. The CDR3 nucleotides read TGCAGCGTTGAAGGCACAGATACGCAGTATTTT. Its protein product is CSVEGTDTQYF.